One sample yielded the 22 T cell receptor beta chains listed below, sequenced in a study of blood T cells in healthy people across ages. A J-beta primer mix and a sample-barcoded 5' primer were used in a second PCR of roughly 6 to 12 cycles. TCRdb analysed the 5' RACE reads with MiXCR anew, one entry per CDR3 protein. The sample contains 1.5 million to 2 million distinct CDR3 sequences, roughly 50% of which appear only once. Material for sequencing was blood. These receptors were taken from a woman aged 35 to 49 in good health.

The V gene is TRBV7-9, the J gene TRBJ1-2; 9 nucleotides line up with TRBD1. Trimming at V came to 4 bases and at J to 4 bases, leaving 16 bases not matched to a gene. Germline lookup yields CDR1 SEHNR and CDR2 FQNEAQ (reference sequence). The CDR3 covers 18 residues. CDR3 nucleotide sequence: TGTGCCAGCAGCTCACTCCGGGACAGGGACGATTACATCTATGGCTACACCTTC. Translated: CASSSLRDRDDYIYGYTF. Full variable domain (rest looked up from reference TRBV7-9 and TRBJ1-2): DTGVSQNPRHKITKRGQNVTFRCDPISEHNRLYWYRQTLGQGPEFLTYFQNEAQLEKSRLLSDRFSAERPKGSFSTLEIQRTEQGDSAMYLCASSSLRDRDDYIYGYTFGSGTRLTVV.

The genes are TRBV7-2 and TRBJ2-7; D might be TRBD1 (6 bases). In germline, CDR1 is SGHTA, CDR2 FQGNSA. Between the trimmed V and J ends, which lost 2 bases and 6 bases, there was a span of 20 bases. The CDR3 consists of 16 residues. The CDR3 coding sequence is TGTGCCAGCAGCTTACTCTCTAGGACAGTGGAGGCCGAGCAGTACTTC. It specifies CASSLLSRTVEAEQYF.

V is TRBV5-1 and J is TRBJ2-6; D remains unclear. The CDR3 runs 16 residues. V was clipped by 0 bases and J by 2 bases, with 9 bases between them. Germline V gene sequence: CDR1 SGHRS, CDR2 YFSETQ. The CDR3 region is CASSLAGTTGANVLTF. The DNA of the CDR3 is TGCGCCAGCAGCTTGGCCGGAACAACTGGGGCCAACGTCCTGACTTTC.

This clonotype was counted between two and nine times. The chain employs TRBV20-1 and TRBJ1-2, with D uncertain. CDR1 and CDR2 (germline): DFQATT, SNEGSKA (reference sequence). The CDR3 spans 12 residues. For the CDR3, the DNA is TGCATTCCGCGGTGGACGGGCTATGGCTACACCTTC. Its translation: CIPRWTGYGYTF.

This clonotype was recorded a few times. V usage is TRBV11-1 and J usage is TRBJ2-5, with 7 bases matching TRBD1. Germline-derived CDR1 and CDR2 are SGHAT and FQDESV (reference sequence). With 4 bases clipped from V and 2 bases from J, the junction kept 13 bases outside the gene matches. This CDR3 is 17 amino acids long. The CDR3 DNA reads TGTGCCAGCAGCTCATCTCAGACAGGGCGGTTACAAGAGACCCAGTACTTC. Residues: CASSSSQTGRLQETQYF.

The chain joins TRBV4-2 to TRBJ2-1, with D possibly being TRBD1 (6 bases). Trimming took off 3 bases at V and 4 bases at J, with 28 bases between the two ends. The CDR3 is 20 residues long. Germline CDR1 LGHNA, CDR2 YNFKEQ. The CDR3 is CASSHLSPPPGQLGYNEQFF. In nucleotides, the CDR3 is TGTGCCAGCAGCCATCTAAGTCCCCCCCCCGGACAGCTCGGGTACAATGAGCAGTTCTTC.

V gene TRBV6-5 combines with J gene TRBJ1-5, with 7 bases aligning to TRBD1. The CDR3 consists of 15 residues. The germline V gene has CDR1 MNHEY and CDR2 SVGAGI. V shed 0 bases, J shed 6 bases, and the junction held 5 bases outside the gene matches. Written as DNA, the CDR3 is TGTGCCAGCAGTTACTCTGACAGGGTCCCTCAGCCCCAGCATTTT. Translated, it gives CASSYSDRVPQPQHF.

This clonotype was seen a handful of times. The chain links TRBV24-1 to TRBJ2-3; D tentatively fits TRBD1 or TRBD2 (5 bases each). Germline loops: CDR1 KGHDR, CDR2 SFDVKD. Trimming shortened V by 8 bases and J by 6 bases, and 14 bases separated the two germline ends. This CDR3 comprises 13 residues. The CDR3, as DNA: TGTGCCACCACGGGACGCCACTCGGATACGCAGTATTTT. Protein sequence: CATTGRHSDTQYF.

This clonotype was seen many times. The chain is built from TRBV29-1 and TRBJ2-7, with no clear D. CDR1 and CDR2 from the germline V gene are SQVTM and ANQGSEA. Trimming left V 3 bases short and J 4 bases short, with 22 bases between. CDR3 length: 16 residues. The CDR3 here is CSVEASVSPTLYEQYF. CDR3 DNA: TGCAGCGTTGAGGCTAGTGTTTCCCCAACTCTGTACGAGCAGTACTTC.

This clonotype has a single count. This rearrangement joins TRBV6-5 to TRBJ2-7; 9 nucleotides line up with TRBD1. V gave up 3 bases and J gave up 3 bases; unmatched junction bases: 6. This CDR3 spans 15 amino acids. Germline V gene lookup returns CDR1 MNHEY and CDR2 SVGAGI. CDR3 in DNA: TGTGCCAGCAGTTATTATGGACAGGGGAGCTACGAGCAGTACTTC. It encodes CASSYYGQGSYEQYF.

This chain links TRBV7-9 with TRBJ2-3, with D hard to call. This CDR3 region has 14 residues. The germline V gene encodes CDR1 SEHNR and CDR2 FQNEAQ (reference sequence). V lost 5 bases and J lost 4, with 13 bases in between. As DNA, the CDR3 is TGTGCCAGCAGCCCCCAACGGTCCGCAGATACGCAGTATTTT. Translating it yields CASSPQRSADTQYF.

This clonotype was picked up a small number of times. The CDR3 protein is CASSKDRGWAQTDTQYF. The CDR3 DNA follows: TGTGCCAGCAGCAAGGACAGGGGTTGGGCACAAACAGATACGCAGTATTTT. The chain links TRBV7-2 to TRBJ2-3; TRBD1 matches 9 bases. Germline loops: CDR1 SGHTA, CDR2 FQGNSA. J gave up 3 bases and V 5 bases, and 12 bases lay outside the gene matches. The CDR3 is made up of 17 amino acids.

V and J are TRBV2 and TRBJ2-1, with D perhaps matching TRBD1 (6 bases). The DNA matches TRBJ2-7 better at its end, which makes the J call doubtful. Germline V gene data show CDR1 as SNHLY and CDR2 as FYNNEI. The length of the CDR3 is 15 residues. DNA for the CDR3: TGTGCCAGCGCAAGGACAGAAAACTCCTACAATGAGCAGTACTTC. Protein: CASARTENSYNEQYF.

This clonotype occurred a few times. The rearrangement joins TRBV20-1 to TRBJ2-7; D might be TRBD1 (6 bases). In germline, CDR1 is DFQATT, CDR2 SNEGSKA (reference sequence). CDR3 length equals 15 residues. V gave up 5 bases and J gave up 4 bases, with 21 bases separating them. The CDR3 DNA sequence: TGCAGTGCTCTCTCAGGGGAAGCCTGCCTTTACGAGCAGTACTTC. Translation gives CSALSGEACLYEQYF.

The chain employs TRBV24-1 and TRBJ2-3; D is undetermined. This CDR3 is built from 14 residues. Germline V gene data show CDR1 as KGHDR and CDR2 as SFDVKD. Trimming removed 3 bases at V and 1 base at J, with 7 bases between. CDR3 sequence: CATSDVRGTDTQYF. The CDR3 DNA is TGTGCCACCAGTGATGTCCGGGGCACAGATACGCAGTATTTT.

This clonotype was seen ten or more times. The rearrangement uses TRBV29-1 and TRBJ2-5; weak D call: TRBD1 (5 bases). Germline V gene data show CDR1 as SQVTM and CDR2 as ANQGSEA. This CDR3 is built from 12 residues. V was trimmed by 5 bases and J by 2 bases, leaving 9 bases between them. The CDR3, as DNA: TGCAGCGTTCAGGGTGGGCAAGAGACCCAGTACTTC. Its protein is CSVQGGQETQYF.

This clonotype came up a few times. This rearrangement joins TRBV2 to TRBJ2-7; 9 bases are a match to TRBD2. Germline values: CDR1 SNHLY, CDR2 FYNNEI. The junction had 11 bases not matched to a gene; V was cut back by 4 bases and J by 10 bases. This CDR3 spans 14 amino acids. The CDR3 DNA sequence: TGTGCCAGCAGTGGTGGGGTAGCGGGGGAAACCCAGTACTTC. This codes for CASSGGVAGETQYF.

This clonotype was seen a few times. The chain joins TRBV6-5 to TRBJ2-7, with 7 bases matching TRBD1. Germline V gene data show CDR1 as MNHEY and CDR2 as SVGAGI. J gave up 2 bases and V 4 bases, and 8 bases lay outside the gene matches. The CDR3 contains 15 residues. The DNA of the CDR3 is TGTGCCAGCAGTTTTCAGACAGGGAATGCCTACGAGCAGTACTTC. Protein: CASSFQTGNAYEQYF.

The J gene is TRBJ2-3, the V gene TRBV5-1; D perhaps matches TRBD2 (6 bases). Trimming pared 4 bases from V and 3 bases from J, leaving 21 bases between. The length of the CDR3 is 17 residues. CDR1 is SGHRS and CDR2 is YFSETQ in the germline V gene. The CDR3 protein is CASSVDLSGGVTDTQYF. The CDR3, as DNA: TGCGCCAGCAGCGTGGACCTATCCGGGGGAGTAACAGATACGCAGTATTTT.

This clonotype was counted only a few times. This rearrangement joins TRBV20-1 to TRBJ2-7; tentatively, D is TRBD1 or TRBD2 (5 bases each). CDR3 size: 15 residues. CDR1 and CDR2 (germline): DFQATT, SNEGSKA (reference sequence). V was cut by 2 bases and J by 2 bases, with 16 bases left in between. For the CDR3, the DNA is TGCAGTGCTAGACCATTACGGGACCGAACCTACGAGCAGTACTTC. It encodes CSARPLRDRTYEQYF.

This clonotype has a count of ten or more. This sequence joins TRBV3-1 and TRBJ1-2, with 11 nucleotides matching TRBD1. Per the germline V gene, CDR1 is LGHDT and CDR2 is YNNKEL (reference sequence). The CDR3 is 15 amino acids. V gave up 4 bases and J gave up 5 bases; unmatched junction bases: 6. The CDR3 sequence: CASSPGQGAFYGYTF. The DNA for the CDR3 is TGTGCCAGCAGCCCCGGACAGGGGGCTTTTTATGGCTACACCTTC.

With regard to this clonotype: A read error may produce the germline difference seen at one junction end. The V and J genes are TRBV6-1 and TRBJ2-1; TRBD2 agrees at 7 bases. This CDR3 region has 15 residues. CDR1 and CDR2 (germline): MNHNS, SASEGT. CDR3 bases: TGTGCCAGCAGGGAAGCGGGGCTATCCTACAATGAGCAGTTCTTC. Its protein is CASREAGLSYNEQFF.